A single sample is the source of the 18 T cell receptor beta chains below, sequenced in a study of cytomegalovirus exposure and HLA in healthy donors. TCRdb's copy holds only in-frame clones and misses some; the assay was immunoSEQ multiplex PCR. The profile shows about 190,000 clones, 80% to 85% of them singletons. Sequencing was performed on PBMCs. These receptor sequences come from a woman younger than 30 in good health and CMV-seropositive.

This sequence joins TRBV7-9 and TRBJ2-1; 9 bases align to TRBD2. Germline V gene data show CDR1 as SEHNR and CDR2 as FQNEAQ (reference sequence). The CDR3 sequence is 16 residues long. Unmatched junction bases numbered 16, after V lost 4 bases and J lost 12 bases. CDR3 amino acids: CASSSASGVFDSLQFF. The DNA of the CDR3 is TGTGCCAGCAGCTCTGCTAGCGGGGTCTTCGATTCGTTGCAGTTCTTC.

The rearrangement links TRBV6-6 to TRBJ1-6, with D tentatively TRBD1 (5 bases). V was trimmed by 5 bases and J by 7 bases, leaving 15 bases between them. The CDR3 has 15 amino acids. CDR1 is MNHNY, CDR2 SVGAGI, per germline (reference sequence). In DNA, the CDR3 is TGTGCCAGCAGTCCAGGGCAGAACCTAAATTCACCCCTCCACTTT. It encodes CASSPGQNLNSPLHF.

This clone was found a few times. The chain links TRBV25-1 to TRBJ2-2; 10 bases map to TRBD1. Germline lookup yields CDR1 MGHDK and CDR2 SYGVNS. This CDR3 comprises 14 residues. V was clipped by 9 bases and J by 5 bases; unmatched bases: 6. CDR3 amino acids: CARSDRGRTGELFF. The CDR3 bases are TGTGCCAGATCTGACAGGGGGCGGACCGGGGAGCTGTTTTTT.

The chain is built from TRBV10-3 and TRBJ2-7, with D possibly being TRBD2 (6 bases). Germline CDR1 reads ENHRY; CDR2 reads SYGVKD. The V end lost 2 bases, the J end lost 5 bases, and 13 bases lay between the germline ends. This CDR3 comprises 14 residues. The chain's CDR3 is CAISEGAGNHEQYF. The CDR3 nucleotides are TGTGCCATCAGTGAGGGGGCGGGAAACCACGAGCAGTACTTC.

The chain has TRBV25-1 and TRBJ1-1; D ambiguous. CDR1 and CDR2 from the germline V gene are MGHDK and SYGVNS. Trimming removed 3 bases from V and 0 bases from J, with 5 bases in between. This CDR3 is 13 amino acids long. In nucleotides, the CDR3 is TGTGCCAGCAGTGACTATCTGAACACTGAAGCTTTCTTT. Its protein is CASSDYLNTEAFF.

The genes are TRBV7-9 and TRBJ1-1; no firm D call. Germline lookup yields CDR1 SEHNR and CDR2 FQNEAQ (reference sequence). The CDR3 covers 13 residues. V lost 3 bases and J lost 6, with 11 bases in between. CDR3 nucleotide sequence: TGTGCCAGCAGCTTTACCGGGTTTTCTGAAGCTTTCTTT. It codes for CASSFTGFSEAFF.

The chain is built from TRBV27 and TRBJ2-7; 10 positions match TRBD2. J lost 2 bases, V lost 2 bases, and 6 bases had no gene match. Germline lookup yields CDR1 MNHEY and CDR2 SMNVEV (reference sequence). This CDR3 is 16 amino acids long. CDR3 residues: CASSLRGTSGAYEQYF. CDR3 sequence (DNA): TGTGCCAGCAGTTTAAGGGGAACTAGCGGGGCCTACGAGCAGTACTTC.

A few counts support this clone. The V and J genes are TRBV6-1 and TRBJ1-2; 8 bases line up with TRBD1. The CDR3 consists of 15 residues. The germline gives CDR1 MNHNS, CDR2 SASEGT. J gave up 4 bases and V 0 bases, and 4 bases lay outside the gene matches. This chain's CDR3 is CASSEAQGAGYGYTF. The CDR3 nucleotides read TGTGCCAGCAGTGAAGCGCAGGGGGCGGGCTATGGCTACACCTTC.

The sample holds a few counts of this clone. This CDR3 reads CASSVGPGANYGYTF. The CDR3, as DNA: TGTGCCAGCAGCGTAGGGCCAGGGGCTAACTATGGCTACACCTTC. The chain employs TRBV9 and TRBJ1-2; D is possibly TRBD1 (6 bases). The CDR3 runs 15 residues. V shed 0 bases and J shed 0 bases, with 9 bases lying between them. Germline V gene data show CDR1 as SGDLS and CDR2 as YYNGEE.

The V and J genes are TRBV28 and TRBJ1-1; weak D call: TRBD1 (6 bases). The V end was cut by 5 bases, the J end by 6 bases, with 19 bases between. CDR3 size: 15 residues. From germline, CDR1 is MDHEN and CDR2 SYDVKM. CDR3 nucleotide sequence: TGTGCCAGCAGTCCGACGACAGGCGGAAGGGCTGAAGCTTTCTTT. Its protein product is CASSPTTGGRAEAFF.

This chain links TRBV13 with TRBJ2-3; D uncertain. CDR3 length: 15 amino acids. V gave up 4 bases and J gave up 1 base, with 12 bases separating them. Germline assignment: CDR1 PRHDT and CDR2 FYEKMQ (reference sequence). DNA of the CDR3: TGTGCCAGCAGCTCCCGCCGGGTTGGCACAGATACGCAGTATTTT. As protein: CASSSRRVGTDTQYF.

This clone was detected once. This chain links TRBV27 with TRBJ2-1; TRBD1 agrees at 9 bases. CDR3 length: 15 amino acids. J was trimmed by 2 bases and V by 5 bases; bases with no gene match: 4. Germline CDR1 is MNHEY and CDR2 is SMNVEV (reference sequence). CDR3 in amino acids: CASSRQGETYNEQFF. CDR3 nucleotides: TGTGCCAGCAGTCGACAGGGGGAGACCTACAATGAGCAGTTCTTC.

The chain couples TRBV5-1 to TRBJ2-7; 14 bases align to TRBD2. Germline assignment: CDR1 SGHRS and CDR2 YFSETQ. The CDR3 runs 16 residues. The ends lost 2 bases at V and 7 bases at J; junction bases unmatched: 8. This CDR3 reads CASSLTRTSGGREQYF. The CDR3 bases are TGCGCCAGCAGCTTAACTCGGACTAGCGGGGGGAGAGAGCAGTACTTC.

The chain has TRBV4-1 and TRBJ2-7, with a weak D call TRBD1 (6 bases). Germline loops: CDR1 MGHRA, CDR2 YSYEKL. V was trimmed by 0 bases and J by 7 bases, leaving 16 bases between them. This CDR3 region has 15 residues. The CDR3 protein is CASSQDRAGQGEQYF. In DNA, the CDR3 is TGCGCCAGCAGCCAAGATAGGGCAGGGCAGGGGGAGCAGTACTTC.

This chain connects TRBV27 to TRBJ1-1, with a tentative D call TRBD1 (6 bases). V lost 6 bases and J lost 0, with 11 bases in between. CDR3 length equals 14 residues. CDR1 and CDR2 from the germline V gene are MNHEY and SMNVEV (reference sequence). The CDR3 DNA is TGTGCCAGCAGCCGGGGGGCGGTGAACACTGAAGCTTTCTTT. It is translated as CASSRGAVNTEAFF.

The rearrangement uses TRBV9 and TRBJ2-5; 8 positions agree with TRBD2. The V segment lost 3 bases and the J segment 5 bases; nucleotides outside the gene matches: 3. The CDR3 covers 13 residues. Germline loops: CDR1 SGDLS, CDR2 YYNGEE. CDR3 DNA: TGTGCCAGCAGCGGAGGGACTAGGGAGACCCAGTACTTC. Protein product: CASSGGTRETQYF.

The V gene is TRBV25-1, the J gene TRBJ1-4; 8 nucleotides agree with TRBD1. Looked up from germline, CDR1 is MGHDK and CDR2 is SYGVNS. There are 15 residues in the CDR3. With 1 base clipped from V and 8 bases from J, the junction kept 6 bases outside the gene matches. CDR3 residues: CASSEFRGTGEKLFF. DNA of the CDR3: TGTGCCAGCAGTGAATTTAGGGGGACAGGCGAAAAACTGTTTTTT.

The chain links TRBV5-1 to TRBJ2-3; 11 bases are shared with TRBD2. In germline, CDR1 is SGHRS, CDR2 YFSETQ. The V gene end was trimmed by 1 base and the J gene end by 5 bases; junction bases not matched to a gene: 9. The CDR3 sequence is 17 residues long. DNA of the CDR3: TGCGCCAGCAGCTTGTTCTTTAGCGGGGGGGCGAAAGATACGCAGTATTTT. This encodes CASSLFFSGGAKDTQYF.